This TCR beta chain originates from a study of blood T cell repertoires in COVID-19. Study-level background: Italy, Spain and the United States were the sources of the convalescent and acute COVID-19 samples.

Participants' own reports of clinical history determined their cohort assignment. In the original workflow: How many nucleated cells were present was estimated from reference gene primer amplification. Sequenced by immunoSEQ multiplex PCR; TCRdb stores in-frame clones only, minus some. The V and J calls and the clone size are those of that table, but D and trimming were determined from the DNA. The sample holds approximately 200,000 clones, about nine tenths seen once. V lost 6 bases, J lost 5 bases, and 2 bases stayed unmatched. CDR1 is LNHDA, CDR2 SQIVND, per germline (reference sequence). This CDR3 has 14 amino acids.

This clonotype was sampled from a man between 18 and 35 years old with acute COVID-19. The genes are TRBV19 and TRBJ2-1; 12 bases are shared with TRBD2. The sample consisted of PBMCs or T cells enriched from blood (not recorded which). In DNA form, the CDR3 reads TGTGCCAGTAGGGGGACTAGCGGGCACAATGAGCAGTTCTTC. This codes for CASRGTSGHNEQFF.